The clone carrying this TCR beta chain showed up just once. Methods used by the authors: Reference gene primer amplification gave nucleated cell count estimates. TCRdb's copy holds only in-frame clones and misses some; the assay was immunoSEQ multiplex PCR. Clone size and V and J calls were adopted from that table, with D and trimming inferred from the DNA. Of roughly 200,000 clones listed, roughly 80% are singletons. The data were taken from a study of blood T cell repertoires in COVID-19. Study-wide context: Donors in the United States, Italy and Spain gave samples during acute or convalescent COVID-19. PBMCs, B-cell-depleted T cells, or T cells were the source of the cDNA or gDNA that made up the material.

The sequenced sample was peripheral blood. This clonotype originated in a woman aged 80 or older with acute or convalescent COVID-19.

Here the CDR3 reads CASSHQRDRANTEAFF. As DNA, the CDR3 is TGTGCCAGCAGCCATCAACGAGACAGGGCGAACACTGAAGCTTTCTTT. V gene TRBV5-6 combines with J gene TRBJ1-1, with 7 nucleotides matching TRBD1. CDR1 SGHDT and CDR2 YYEEEE come from the germline V gene. J gave up 1 base and V 4 bases, and 10 bases lay outside the gene matches. This CDR3 contains 16 residues.